What follows are 14 T cell receptor beta chains derived from one specimen sequenced in a study of shared clonotypes between healthy human individuals. The assay was immunoSEQ multiplex PCR, and TCRdb's table has in-frame clones only and misses some. Among fewer than 1 million clones listed, 90% to 97% were seen once. CD45RO negativity and positive selection for CCR7 defined naive CD8 cells, a population that excluded terminally differentiated effector memory CD45RA+ cells. Sequencing input: naive CD8+ T cells sorted from blood. These receptors came from a man in his thirties or forties in good health.

This clone has a handful of counts. The chain links TRBV7-9 to TRBJ2-7; 12 bases map to TRBD2. V dropped 4 bases and J dropped 5; count of bases not matched to a gene: 6. The germline CDR1 and CDR2 sequences are SEHNR and FQNEAQ (reference sequence). This CDR3 is built from 15 residues. The CDR3, as DNA: TGTGCCAGCAGCTCCCGGACTAGCGGGAATAACGAGCAGTACTTC. Its protein product is CASSSRTSGNNEQYF.

The chain employs TRBV5-4 and TRBJ2-3; D is unclear. Germline V CDR1 and CDR2: SGHNT, YYREEE (reference sequence). Trimming took 4 bases from V and 1 from J, leaving 13 bases between them. The CDR3 length is 15 residues. As DNA, the CDR3 is TGTGCCAGCAGCCCAGGAGACATCGGCACAGATACGCAGTATTTT. Translating it yields CASSPGDIGTDTQYF.

V usage is TRBV11-2 and J usage is TRBJ2-1; D is possibly TRBD1 or TRBD2 (5 bases each). Germline-derived CDR1 and CDR2 are SGHAT and FQNNGV. V lost 3 bases to trimming and J lost 5 bases, with 20 bases between them. The CDR3 spans 17 residues. The CDR3 DNA is TGTGCCAGCAGCTTCCCCCAACCCGGGGCGCGAAACAATGAGCAGTTCTTC. Protein sequence: CASSFPQPGARNNEQFF.

The chain uses TRBV2 and TRBJ2-1, with 10 bases that match TRBD2. The V gene's germline CDR1 is SNHLY and CDR2 FYNNEI. The V and J ends lost 6 bases and 5 bases, in that order; junction bases with no gene match: 13. CDR3 length: 17 amino acids. CDR3 loop: CASSLIVPGLANNEQFF. As DNA, the CDR3 is TGTGCCAGCAGCCTAATTGTGCCGGGACTAGCGAACAATGAGCAGTTCTTC.

The V gene is TRBV6-1, the J gene TRBJ2-7, with 8 bases that match TRBD1. Germline CDR1 is MNHNS and CDR2 is SASEGT. V lost 3 bases, J lost 3 bases, and 7 bases stayed unmatched. There are 15 residues in the CDR3. CDR3 protein: CASSEFSTGGYEQYF. CDR3 sequence (DNA): TGTGCCAGCAGTGAGTTTTCAACAGGGGGCTACGAGCAGTACTTC.

This sequence joins TRBV9 and TRBJ2-7; 9 bases are a match to TRBD2. CDR3 size: 14 residues. Germline V CDR1 and CDR2: SGDLS, YYNGEE. The V gene end was trimmed by 3 bases and the J gene end by 3 bases; junction bases not matched to a gene: 4. DNA of the CDR3: TGTGCCAGCAGCGGCCGGACTAGCGACTACGAGCAGTACTTC. It specifies CASSGRTSDYEQYF.

The chain carries TRBV19 and TRBJ2-1; D remains unclear. Germline CDR1 LNHDA, CDR2 SQIVND (reference sequence). V was pared by 7 bases and J by 2 bases, with 9 bases between. The length of the CDR3 is 13 residues. CDR3 amino acids: CASTYTTYNEQFF. The CDR3 DNA sequence: TGTGCCAGTACTTACACGACCTACAATGAGCAGTTCTTC.

This chain links TRBV7-9 with TRBJ2-6; D is ambiguous. Trimming took off 2 bases at V and 0 bases at J, with 5 bases between the two ends. Germline V gene data show CDR1 as SEHNR and CDR2 as FQNEAQ (reference sequence). The CDR3 totals 15 residues. Written as DNA, the CDR3 is TGTGCCAGCAGCTTAAAGCCCTCTGGGGCCAACGTCCTGACTTTC. Its protein is CASSLKPSGANVLTF.

The chain couples TRBV7-9 to TRBJ2-7; D is unclear. CDR1 and CDR2 from the germline V gene are SEHNR and FQNEAQ (reference sequence). Trimming took 0 bases from V and 5 from J, leaving 2 bases between them. The CDR3 runs to 11 residues. The DNA for the CDR3 is TGTGCCAGCAGCTTAGCGCACGAGCAGTACTTC. Protein: CASSLAHEQYF.

V and J are TRBV27 and TRBJ1-5; tentative D call: TRBD1 (6 bases). The CDR3 covers 15 residues. Trimming removed 4 bases from V and 3 bases from J, with 13 bases in between. Germline assignment: CDR1 MNHEY and CDR2 SMNVEV (reference sequence). The CDR3 DNA is TGTGCCAGCAGTTGGGGGCGGGGGGTCAATCAGCCCCAGCATTTT. Translating gives CASSWGRGVNQPQHF.

The V gene is TRBV15, the J gene TRBJ2-2; TRBD1 agrees at 7 bases. The CDR3 has 16 amino acids. The germline CDR1 and CDR2 sequences are LNHNV and YYDKDF (reference sequence). V was clipped by 0 bases and J by 5 bases; unmatched bases: 6. CDR3 bases: TGTGCCACCAGCAGAGATAAGGGGGCGCAAACCGGGGAGCTGTTTTTT. This codes for CATSRDKGAQTGELFF.

A word on this clone: Other DNA sequences in the sample encode the same CDR3. The rearrangement links TRBV6-6 to TRBJ1-1, with D perhaps matching TRBD1 (6 bases). Trimming took 6 bases from V and 1 from J, leaving 6 bases between them. Germline V gives CDR1 MNHNY, CDR2 SVGAGI (reference sequence). The CDR3 spans 12 residues. CDR3 in DNA: TGTGCCAGCAGACAGGGGAACACTGAAGCTTTCTTT. This translates into CASRQGNTEAFF.

Details on this clone: Within the sample, other DNA sequences also encode this same CDR3. The chain uses TRBV5-4 and TRBJ2-7; 14 bases line up with TRBD2. J was trimmed by 3 bases and V by 4 bases; bases with no gene match: 3. The CDR3 spans 15 residues. The V gene's germline CDR1 is SGHNT and CDR2 YYREEE (reference sequence). CDR3: CASSLGTSGSYEQYF. Written as DNA, the CDR3 is TGTGCCAGCAGCCTAGGGACTAGCGGGAGCTACGAGCAGTACTTC.

This sequence joins TRBV4-1 and TRBJ1-1; no clear D. The length of the CDR3 is 15 residues. The germline CDR1 and CDR2 sequences are MGHRA and YSYEKL. V was shortened by 3 bases and J by 0 bases, with 11 bases between the two germline ends. CDR3 loop: CASSHRLTLNTEAFF. CDR3 DNA sequence: TGCGCCAGCAGCCACAGACTTACCTTGAACACTGAAGCTTTCTTT.